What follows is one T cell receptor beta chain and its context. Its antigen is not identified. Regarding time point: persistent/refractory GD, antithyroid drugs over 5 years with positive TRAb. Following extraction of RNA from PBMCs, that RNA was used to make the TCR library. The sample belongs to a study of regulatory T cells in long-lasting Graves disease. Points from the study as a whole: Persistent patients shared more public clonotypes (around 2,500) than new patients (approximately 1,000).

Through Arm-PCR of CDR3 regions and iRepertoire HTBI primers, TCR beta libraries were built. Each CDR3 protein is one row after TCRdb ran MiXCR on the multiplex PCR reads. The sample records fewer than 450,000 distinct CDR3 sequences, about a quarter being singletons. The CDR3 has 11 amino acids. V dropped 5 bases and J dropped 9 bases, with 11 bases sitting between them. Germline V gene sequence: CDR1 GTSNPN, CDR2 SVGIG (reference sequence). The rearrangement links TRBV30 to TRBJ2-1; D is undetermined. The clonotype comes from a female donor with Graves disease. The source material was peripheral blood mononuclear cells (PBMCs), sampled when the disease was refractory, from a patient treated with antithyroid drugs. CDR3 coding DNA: TGTGCCTGGCAGGTGGTGGGTGAGCAGTTCTTC. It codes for CAWQVVGEQFF.